The clone carrying this T cell receptor (beta chain) was seen many times. Its antigen remains unidentified. TCRdb re-called the reads through MiXCR, storing one row per CDR3 protein. This table holds 250,000 or so distinct CDR3 sequences, around 15% found once. The data derive from a study of T cell repertoires in cytomegalovirus infection. Looking at the study overall: The public TCR beta signatures pointed to both CMV infection and matching HLA type.

V was shortened by 2 bases and J by 0 bases, with 13 bases between the two germline ends. The CDR3 has 16 amino acids. Germline CDR1 is SEHNR and CDR2 is FQNEAQ (reference sequence). Study-level results: Summed public TCR beta family frequency identified CMV carriers bearing the relevant HLA. Ex vivo, HLA-C-restricted CMV-specific TCR beta clonotypes prevailed over the rest of the response.

The material sequenced was CD8+ T cells from PBMCs. This receptor was obtained from a human donor in good health (CMV status not recorded). Some clones in this sample may be carry-over from other donors' samples. V is TRBV7-9 and J is TRBJ1-2; unclear D gene. The DNA for the CDR3 is TGTGCCAGCAGCTTATTGGCCGATGCAGCTAACTATGGCTACACCTTC. This sequence encodes CASSLLADAANYGYTF.